The clone carrying this T cell receptor beta chain has only a few counts. Its antigen is not identified. Extraction of total RNA produced a minimum of 5.5 micrograms from each sample. Alongside a J-beta primer mix, a sample-barcoded 5' primer served in a second PCR lasting roughly 6 to 12 cycles. TCRdb reprocessed the 5' RACE reads with MiXCR, giving one entry per CDR3 protein. The table shows 700,000 or so distinct CDR3 sequences, with 22% occurring only once. The CDR3 is made up of 14 amino acids. V lost 10 bases and J lost 1; bases outside the gene matches: 7. Germline V gene sequence: CDR1 ENHRY, CDR2 SYGVKD. This specimen belongs to a study of blood T cells in healthy people across ages. The study's findings and limits: It was the long-lived donors that had more naive CD4+ cells and higher diversity than aged donors. Possibly, changes in expanded clonotypes were confounded because donor CMV status was unknown.

This TCR was sampled from a man between 65 and 85 years old in good health. The V and J genes are TRBV10-3 and TRBJ2-5; 9 bases map to TRBD1. Sequenced sample: blood. This CDR3 reads CATRQGGPQETQYF. In DNA, the CDR3 is TGTGCCACCCGACAGGGGGGTCCCCAAGAGACCCAGTACTTC.